The rows below give T cell receptor beta chains drawn from one sample of a study of blood T cell repertoires in COVID-19. Sequenced by immunoSEQ multiplex PCR; TCRdb stores in-frame clones only, minus some. The sample holds about 270,000 clones, about nine tenths seen once. Sequenced sample: peripheral blood. All receptors derive from a man aged 35 to 55 with active or convalescent COVID-19. Each CDR3 is given with its conserved first and last residue. The D gene is left open where the match is weak. Expanded clones get a size class; other rows say once, few or many, or leave the size out.

v_gene	j_gene	d_gene	abundance	CDR3nt	CDR3aa
TRBV11-3	TRBJ1-1	NA	few	TGTGCCAGCAGCTTTGAGAGTGGGGCCGGTGGGAACACTGAAGCTTTCTTT	CASSFESGAGGNTEAFF
TRBV6-5	TRBJ2-1	NA	few	TGTGCCAGCGGACTAGGGGGGGCGGTAAATGAGCAGTTCTTC	CASGLGGAVNEQFF
TRBV19	TRBJ2-7	TRBD1	NA	TGTGCCAGTAGTATGGTCGCAGGGGGCCCCTACGAGCAGTACTTC	CASSMVAGGPYEQYF
TRBV18	TRBJ1-4	NA	NA	TGTGCCAGCTCCATGGGGGCGGCCGCAAATGAAAAACTGTTTTTT	CASSMGAAANEKLFF
TRBV4-2	TRBJ2-3	TRBD2	NA	TGTGCCAGCAGCCTCCAAATGACTAGCGGGAGCACAGATACGCAGTATTTT	CASSLQMTSGSTDTQYF
TRBV5-1	TRBJ2-7	TRBD1	once	TGCGCCAGCAGCAGGGGACAGTTGGACGAGCAGTACTTC	CASSRGQLDEQYF
TRBV23-1	TRBJ2-3	NA	NA	TGCGCCAGCAGTCAACCCATAGCGGGCACAGATACGCAGTATTTT	CASSQPIAGTDTQYF
TRBV9	TRBJ2-7	NA	NA	TGTGCCAGCAGCGTAGTTAGTTCTGACGAGCAGTACTTC	CASSVVSSDEQYF
TRBV5-4	TRBJ2-1	TRBD2	NA	TGTGCCAGCAGCTTGGGGACTAGCGGGAGGACCGTTAGGAGAAAGCAGTTCTTC	CASSLGTSGRTVRRKQFF
TRBV3-1/TRBV3-2	TRBJ1-2	TRBD1	NA	TGTGCCAGCAGCCCCCTAGGGACAGGGGTTAACTATGGCTACACCTTC	CASSPLGTGVNYGYTF
TRBV4-1	TRBJ1-1	NA	NA	TGCGCCAGCAGCCAAGATCGAGGGCCCACTGAAGCTTTCTTT	CASSQDRGPTEAFF
TRBV19	TRBJ2-1	NA	once	TGTGCCAGTAGCCTAGGTGGGGGGAATGAGCAGTTCTTC	CASSLGGGNEQFF
TRBV6-4	TRBJ1-6	NA	NA	TGTGCCAGCAGCGAGGGCTCTAGCTCCTATAATTCACCCCTCCACTTT	CASSEGSSSYNSPLHF
TRBV19	TRBJ2-5	NA	NA	TGTGCCAGTAGTTCCACGGGCCCGAGGGCGACCCAGTACTTC	CASSSTGPRATQYF
TRBV2	TRBJ1-4	NA	NA	TGTGCCAGCAGTTCTACTGAAAAACTGTTTTTT	CASSSTEKLFF
TRBV27	TRBJ2-3	NA	NA	TGTGCCAGCAGCCAGACTAGGAACACAGATACGCAGTATTTT	CASSQTRNTDTQYF
TRBV2	TRBJ2-5	NA	NA	TGTGCCAGCTCGAGGGAGACCCAGTACTTC	CASSRETQYF
TRBV6-5	TRBJ1-6	TRBD1	few	TGTGCCAGCAGACCGCGACAGGGTACCAATTCACCCCTCCACTTT	CASRPRQGTNSPLHF
TRBV9	TRBJ2-5	NA	NA	TGTGCCAGCAGCGAGGGACGGGGGGCAGAGACCCAGTACTTC	CASSEGRGAETQYF
TRBV28	TRBJ2-7	NA	NA	TGTGCCAGCAGTTTGGGGGGGGCCCTGCTGTTCGGGGACTTC	CASSLGGALLFGDF
TRBV9	TRBJ2-7	NA	NA	TGTGCCAGCAGCGTAGGACTCCCCGGGGACGAGCAGTACTTC	CASSVGLPGDEQYF
TRBV28	TRBJ2-7	NA	once	TGTGCCAGCAGGACAGTGACCTACGAGCAGTACTTC	CASRTVTYEQYF
TRBV7-9	TRBJ2-6	NA	NA	TGTGCCAGCAGCTTAGCGCTTCGAGGACTTTTCTCTGGGGCCAACGTCCTGACTTTC	CASSLALRGLFSGANVLTF
TRBV5-1	TRBJ2-3	TRBD2	NA	TGCGCCAGCAGCTTTGGGGCGACTAGCGGGGGGGCGATGCAGTATTTT	CASSFGATSGGAMQYF
TRBV3-1/TRBV3-2	TRBJ2-6	TRBD2	once	TGTGCCAGCAGCCAAGAGACCGGGACTAGCGGGAGCAACGTCCTGACTTTC	CASSQETGTSGSNVLTF
TRBV12-5	TRBJ2-1	TRBD2	NA	TGTGCTAGTGGTCCACGACTAGCGGCCTACAATGAGCAGTTCTTC	CASGPRLAAYNEQFF
TRBV7-2	TRBJ1-1	TRBD1	NA	TGTGCCAGCAGCGCACTGACAGGGGGTTATGAAGCTTTCTTT	CASSALTGGYEAFF
TRBV5-1	TRBJ2-2	NA	NA	TGCGCCAGCAGCTTCCGTCCCGGGGAGCTGTTTTTT	CASSFRPGELFF
TRBV9	TRBJ1-4	NA	NA	TGTGCCAGCAGCGGAGCCAGGGAGGGGAATGAAAAACTGTTTTTT	CASSGAREGNEKLFF
TRBV3-1/TRBV3-2	TRBJ2-7	NA	NA	TGTGCCAGCAGCCCCCGGGTCATGGGGGGTTTCTCCTACGAGCAGTACTTC	CASSPRVMGGFSYEQYF
TRBV24-1	TRBJ1-2	TRBD1	NA	TGTGCCACCAGTGGGGACAGCTATGGCTACACCTTC	CATSGDSYGYTF
TRBV28	TRBJ1-5	NA	NA	TGTGCCAGCAGTTTATGGGGGGGGAACTGGCATTTT	CASSLWGGNWHF
TRBV5-8	TRBJ1-4	NA	NA	TGTGCCAGCAGCTTGGGTTTAAGGAGTACTAATGAAAAACTGTTTTTT	CASSLGLRSTNEKLFF
TRBV5-4	TRBJ2-7	TRBD2	NA	TGTGCCAGCAGCGGGGGACTAGCGGGAGCCGGTGAGCAGTACTTC	CASSGGLAGAGEQYF
TRBV6-5	TRBJ1-2	NA	NA	TGTGCCGCGGGGCGACTTGAGAGAGGCTACACCTTC	CAAGRLERGYTF
TRBV27	TRBJ2-2	NA	NA	TGTGCCAGCAGTTTCGTTTCCGGGGAGCTGTTTTTT	CASSFVSGELFF
TRBV7-9	TRBJ2-7	NA	NA	TGTGCCAGCAGCCCCCCCGGTAGCGGCCTGGCGGTCCACGAGCAGTACTTC	CASSPPGSGLAVHEQYF
TRBV27	TRBJ2-5	NA	once	TGTGCCAGCACCGGATCGACAGGAGGGACCCAGTACTTC	CASTGSTGGTQYF
TRBV27	TRBJ1-1	NA	NA	TGTGCCAGCAGTTTGGGGGGGCAGAACACTGAAGCTTTCTTT	CASSLGGQNTEAFF
TRBV11-2	TRBJ2-1	TRBD2	few	TGTGCCAGCAGCTTAGAGCCTAGCGGGGTCAATGAGCAGTTCTTC	CASSLEPSGVNEQFF
TRBV19	TRBJ2-2	NA	once	TGTGCCAGTAGTCCCGGACATACGAACACCGGGGAGCTGTTTTTT	CASSPGHTNTGELFF
TRBV10-2	TRBJ2-7	NA	NA	TGCGCCAGCAGTGAGTCAGGCAGGGTTAGGTGGACATTCTACGAGCAGTACTTC	CASSESGRVRWTFYEQYF
TRBV4-1	TRBJ1-6	NA	NA	TGCGCCAGCAGCCAAGACCAGGTTCTACGTAATTCACCCCTCCACTTT	CASSQDQVLRNSPLHF
TRBV10-2	TRBJ2-3	TRBD2	NA	TGCGCCAGCAGCCTAGCGGGAGGGTTAGATACGCAGTATTTT	CASSLAGGLDTQYF
TRBV11-2	TRBJ2-7	NA	NA	TGTGCCAGCAGCTCGAGCTATCCCGAGCAGTACTTC	CASSSSYPEQYF
TRBV11-3	TRBJ1-4	NA	NA	TGTGCCAGCAGCTTGGGGAGGAGCTACGATGAAAAACTGTTTTTT	CASSLGRSYDEKLFF
TRBV21-1	TRBJ2-7	NA	NA	TGTGCCAGCAGCAAAGGAGGATCGGGACAGAAGAACTACGAGCAGTACTTC	CASSKGGSGQKNYEQYF
TRBV7-2	TRBJ2-1	TRBD1	NA	TGTGCCAGCAGCTTAAGGGTGGGGACAGGTTTCAATGAGCAGTTCTTC	CASSLRVGTGFNEQFF
TRBV30	TRBJ2-7	NA	NA	TGTGCCTGGGACAAGAGGGTCTCCCCCCACGAGCAGTACTTC	CAWDKRVSPHEQYF